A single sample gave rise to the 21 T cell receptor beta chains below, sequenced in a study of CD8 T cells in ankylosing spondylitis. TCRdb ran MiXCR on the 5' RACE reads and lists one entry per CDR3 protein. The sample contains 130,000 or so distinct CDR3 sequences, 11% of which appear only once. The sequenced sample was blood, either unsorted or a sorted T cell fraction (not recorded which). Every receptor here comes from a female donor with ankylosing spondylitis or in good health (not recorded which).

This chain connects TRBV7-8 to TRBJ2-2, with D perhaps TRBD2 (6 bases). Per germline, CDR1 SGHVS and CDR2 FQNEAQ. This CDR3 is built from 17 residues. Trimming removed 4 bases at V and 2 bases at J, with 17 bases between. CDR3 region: CASSYTPGLPNTGELFF. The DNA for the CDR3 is TGTGCCAGCAGCTACACACCGGGACTCCCTAACACCGGGGAGCTGTTTTTT.

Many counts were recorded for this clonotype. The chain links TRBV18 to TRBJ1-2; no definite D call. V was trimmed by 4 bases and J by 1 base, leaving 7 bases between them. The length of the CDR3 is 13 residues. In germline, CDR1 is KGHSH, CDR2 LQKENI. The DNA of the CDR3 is TGTGCCAGCTCACTAGAAGTTAACTATGGCTACACCTTC. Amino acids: CASSLEVNYGYTF. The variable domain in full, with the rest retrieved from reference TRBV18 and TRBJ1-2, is NAGVMQNPRHLVRRRGQEARLRCSPMKGHSHVYWYRQLPEEGLKFMVYLQKENIIDESGMPKERFSAEFPKEGPSILRIQQVVRGDSAAYFCASSLEVNYGYTFGSGTRLTVV.

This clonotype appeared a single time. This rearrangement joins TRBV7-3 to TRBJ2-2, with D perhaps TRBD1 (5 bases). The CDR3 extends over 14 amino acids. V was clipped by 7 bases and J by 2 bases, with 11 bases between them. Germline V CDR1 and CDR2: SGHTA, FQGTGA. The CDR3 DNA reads TGTGCCAGCAAACCGACAGTTAACACCGGGGAGCTGTTTTTT. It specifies CASKPTVNTGELFF.

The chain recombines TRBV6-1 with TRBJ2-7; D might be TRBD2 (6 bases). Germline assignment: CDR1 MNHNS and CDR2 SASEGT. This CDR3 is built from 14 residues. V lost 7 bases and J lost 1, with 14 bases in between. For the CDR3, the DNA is TGTGCCAGCACCTTCGGGACTGCTTCCTACGAGCAGTACTTC. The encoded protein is CASTFGTASYEQYF.

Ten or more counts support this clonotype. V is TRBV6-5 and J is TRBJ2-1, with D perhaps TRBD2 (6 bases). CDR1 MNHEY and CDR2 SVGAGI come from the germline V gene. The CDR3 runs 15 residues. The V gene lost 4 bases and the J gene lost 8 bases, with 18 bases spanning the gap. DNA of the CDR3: TGTGCCAGCAGTTGGTCTAGCGCCCCGGGGGATGAGCAGTTCTTC. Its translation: CASSWSSAPGDEQFF.

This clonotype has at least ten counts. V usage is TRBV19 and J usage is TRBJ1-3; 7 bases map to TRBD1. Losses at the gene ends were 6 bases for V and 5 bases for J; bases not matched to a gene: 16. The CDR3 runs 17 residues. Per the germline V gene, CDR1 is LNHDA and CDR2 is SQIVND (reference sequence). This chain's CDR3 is CASSLNELTGRRNTIYF. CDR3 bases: TGTGCCAGTAGCTTAAACGAACTGACAGGGCGAAGAAACACCATATATTTT.

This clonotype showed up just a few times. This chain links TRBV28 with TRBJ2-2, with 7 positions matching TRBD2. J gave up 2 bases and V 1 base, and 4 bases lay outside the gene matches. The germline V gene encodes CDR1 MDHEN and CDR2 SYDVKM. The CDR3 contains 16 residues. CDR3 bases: TGTGCCAGCAGTTTATTTGGGAGGGTTAACACCGGGGAGCTGTTTTTT. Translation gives CASSLFGRVNTGELFF.

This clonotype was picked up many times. CDR3 nucleotides: TGTGCCAGCAGCTTGGACAGGGAGTACGAGCAGTACTTC. Its translation: CASSLDREYEQYF. This chain links TRBV5-8 with TRBJ2-7; TRBD1 is a possible D gene (6 bases). The CDR3 covers 13 residues. V lost 0 bases, J lost 4 bases, and 8 bases lay in between. Germline assignment: CDR1 SGHTS and CDR2 YDEGEE.

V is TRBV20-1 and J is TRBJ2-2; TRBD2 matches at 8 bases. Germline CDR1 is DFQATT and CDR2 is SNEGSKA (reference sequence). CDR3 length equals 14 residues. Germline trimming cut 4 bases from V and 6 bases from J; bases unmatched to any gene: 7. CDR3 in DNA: TGCAGTGCTATACGGGAGGGATCATCCGGGGAGCTGTTTTTT. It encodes CSAIREGSSGELFF.

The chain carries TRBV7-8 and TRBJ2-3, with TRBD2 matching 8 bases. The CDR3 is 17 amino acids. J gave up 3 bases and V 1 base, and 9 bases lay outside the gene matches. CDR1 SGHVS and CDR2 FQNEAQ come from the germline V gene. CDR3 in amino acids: CASSLVGGIAGTDTQYF. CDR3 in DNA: TGTGCCAGCAGCTTAGTTGGGGGCATAGCGGGGACAGATACGCAGTATTTT.

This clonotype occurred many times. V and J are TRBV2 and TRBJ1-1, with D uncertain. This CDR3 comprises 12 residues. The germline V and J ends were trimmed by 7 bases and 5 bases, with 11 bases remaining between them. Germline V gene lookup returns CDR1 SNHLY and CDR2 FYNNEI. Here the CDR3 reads CASTAGKTEAFF. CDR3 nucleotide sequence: TGTGCCAGCACCGCCGGGAAGACTGAAGCTTTCTTT.

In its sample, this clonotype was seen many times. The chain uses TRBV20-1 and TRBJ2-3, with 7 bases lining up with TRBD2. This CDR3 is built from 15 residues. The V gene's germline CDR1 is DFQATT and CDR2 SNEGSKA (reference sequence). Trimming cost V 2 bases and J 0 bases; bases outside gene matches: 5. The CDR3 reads CSARWGGVSTDTQYF. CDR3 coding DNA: TGCAGTGCTAGATGGGGGGGGGTTAGCACAGATACGCAGTATTTT.

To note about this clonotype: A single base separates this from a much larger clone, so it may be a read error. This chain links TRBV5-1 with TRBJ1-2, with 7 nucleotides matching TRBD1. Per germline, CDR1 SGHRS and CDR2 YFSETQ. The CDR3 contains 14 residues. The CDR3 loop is CASRLSGTDYGYPF. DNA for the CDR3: TGCGCCAGCCGCCTGTCCGGGACAGACTATGGCTACCCCTTC. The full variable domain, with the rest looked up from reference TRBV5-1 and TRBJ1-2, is KAGVTQTPRYLIKTRGQQVTLSCSPISGHRSVSWYQQTPGQGLQFLFEYFSETQRNKGNFPGRFSGRQFSNSRSEMNVSTLELGDSALYLCASRLSGTDYGYPFGSGTRLTVV.

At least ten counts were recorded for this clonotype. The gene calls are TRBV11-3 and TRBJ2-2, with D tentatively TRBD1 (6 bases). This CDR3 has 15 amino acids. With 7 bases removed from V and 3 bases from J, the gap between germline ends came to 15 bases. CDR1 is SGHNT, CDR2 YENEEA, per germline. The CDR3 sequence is CASTLTGKYTGELFF. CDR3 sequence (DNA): TGTGCCAGCACCCTCACAGGGAAGTACACCGGGGAGCTGTTTTTT.

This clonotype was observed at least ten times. This CDR3 reads CASGPGQAQYGYTF. The CDR3 coding sequence is TGCGCCAGCGGCCCGGGACAGGCTCAATATGGCTACACCTTC. The chain links TRBV5-1 to TRBJ1-2, with TRBD1 matching 8 bases. V dropped 7 bases and J dropped 5; count of bases not matched to a gene: 10. Germline V CDR1 and CDR2: SGHRS, YFSETQ. The CDR3 is 14 residues long.

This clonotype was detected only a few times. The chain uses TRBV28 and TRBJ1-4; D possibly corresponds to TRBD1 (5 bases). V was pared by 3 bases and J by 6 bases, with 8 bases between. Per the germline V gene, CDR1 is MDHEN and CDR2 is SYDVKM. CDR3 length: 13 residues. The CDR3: CASSFPGDEKLFF. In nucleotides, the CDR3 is TGTGCCAGCAGTTTCCCGGGGGATGAAAAACTGTTTTTT. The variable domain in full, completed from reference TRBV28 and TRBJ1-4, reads DVKVTQSSRYLVKRTGEKVFLECVQDMDHENMFWYRQDPGLGLRLIYFSYDVKMKEKGDIPEGYSVSREKKERFSLILESASTNQTSMYLCASSFPGDEKLFFGSGTQLSVL.

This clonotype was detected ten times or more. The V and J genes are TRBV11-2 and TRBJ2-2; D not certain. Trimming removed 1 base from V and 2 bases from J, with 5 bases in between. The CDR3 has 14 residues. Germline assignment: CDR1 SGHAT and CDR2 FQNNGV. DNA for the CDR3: TGTGCCAGCAGCTTAGGCCATAACACCGGGGAGCTGTTTTTT. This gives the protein CASSLGHNTGELFF.

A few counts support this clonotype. CDR3 sequence (DNA): TGCAGCGCCGGGACAGGGGACTACGAGCAGTACTTC. This gives the protein CSAGTGDYEQYF. The gene calls are TRBV29-1 and TRBJ2-7; 10 nucleotides agree with TRBD1. The CDR3 is made up of 12 amino acids. The V gene end was trimmed by 7 bases and the J gene end by 3 bases; junction bases not matched to a gene: 3. Germline CDR1 reads SQVTM; CDR2 reads ANQGSEA.

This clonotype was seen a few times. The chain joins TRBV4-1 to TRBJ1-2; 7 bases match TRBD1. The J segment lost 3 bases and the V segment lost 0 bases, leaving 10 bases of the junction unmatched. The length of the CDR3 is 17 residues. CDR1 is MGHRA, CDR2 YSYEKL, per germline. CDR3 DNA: TGCGCCAGCAGCCAAGATATGAACAGGGGAATTGACTATGGCTACACCTTC. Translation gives CASSQDMNRGIDYGYTF.

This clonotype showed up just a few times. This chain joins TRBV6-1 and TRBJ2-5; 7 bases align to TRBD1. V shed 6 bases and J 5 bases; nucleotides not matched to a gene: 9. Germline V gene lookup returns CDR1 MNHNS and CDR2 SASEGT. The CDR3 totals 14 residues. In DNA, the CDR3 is TGTGCCAGCAGCACCGGGACAGTTGGTGAGACCCAGTACTTC. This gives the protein CASSTGTVGETQYF.

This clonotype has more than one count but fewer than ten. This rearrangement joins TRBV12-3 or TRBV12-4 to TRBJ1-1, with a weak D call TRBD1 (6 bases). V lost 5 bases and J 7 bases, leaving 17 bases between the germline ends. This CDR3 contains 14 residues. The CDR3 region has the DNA TGTGCCAGCAGTCTCCCGACGGGCAGGGGTGAAGCTTTCTTT. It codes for CASSLPTGRGEAFF.